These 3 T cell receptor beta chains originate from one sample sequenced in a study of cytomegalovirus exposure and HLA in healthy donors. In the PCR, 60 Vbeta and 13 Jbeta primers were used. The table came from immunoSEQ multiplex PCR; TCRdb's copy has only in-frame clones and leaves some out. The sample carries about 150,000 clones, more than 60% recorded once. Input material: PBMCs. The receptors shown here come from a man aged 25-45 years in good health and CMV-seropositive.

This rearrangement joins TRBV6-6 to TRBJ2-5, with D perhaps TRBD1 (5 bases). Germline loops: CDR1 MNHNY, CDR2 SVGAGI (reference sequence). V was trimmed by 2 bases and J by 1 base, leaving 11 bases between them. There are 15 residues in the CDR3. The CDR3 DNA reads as TGTGCCAGCAGTTACCTGGGGCTACCCCAAGAGACCCAGTACTTC. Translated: CASSYLGLPQETQYF.

CDR3: CASSQDLPGGDTQYF. DNA of the CDR3: TGTGCCAGCAGCCAAGATCTGCCCGGAGGGGATACGCAGTATTTT. The chain recombines TRBV14 with TRBJ2-3; D might be TRBD2 (6 bases). V lost 0 bases to trimming and J lost 6 bases, with 13 bases between them. CDR3 size: 15 residues. Germline V lookup: CDR1 SGHDN, CDR2 FVKESK.

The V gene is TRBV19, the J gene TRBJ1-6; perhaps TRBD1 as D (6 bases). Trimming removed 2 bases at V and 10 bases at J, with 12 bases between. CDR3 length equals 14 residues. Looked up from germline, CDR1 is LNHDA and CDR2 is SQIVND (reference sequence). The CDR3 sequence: CASSIRGQGSPLHF. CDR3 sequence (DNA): TGTGCCAGTAGTATAAGGGGACAAGGATCACCCCTCCACTTT.